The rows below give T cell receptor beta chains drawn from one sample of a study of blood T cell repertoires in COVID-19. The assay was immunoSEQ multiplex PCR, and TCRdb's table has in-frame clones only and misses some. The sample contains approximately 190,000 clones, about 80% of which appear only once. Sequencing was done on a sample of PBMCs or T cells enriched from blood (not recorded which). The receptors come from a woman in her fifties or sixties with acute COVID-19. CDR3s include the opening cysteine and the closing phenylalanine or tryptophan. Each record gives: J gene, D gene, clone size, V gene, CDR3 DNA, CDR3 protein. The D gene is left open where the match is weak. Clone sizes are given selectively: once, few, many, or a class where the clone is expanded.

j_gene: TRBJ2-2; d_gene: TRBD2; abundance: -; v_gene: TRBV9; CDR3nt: TGTGCCAGCAGCGTTGGGAGGGTTGACACCGGGGAGCTGTTTTTT; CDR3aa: CASSVGRVDTGELFF
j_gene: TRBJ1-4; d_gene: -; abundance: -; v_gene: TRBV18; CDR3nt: TGTGCCAGCTCACTCCGCCCGACAGAAATGCTGTTTTTT; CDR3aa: CASSLRPTEMLFF
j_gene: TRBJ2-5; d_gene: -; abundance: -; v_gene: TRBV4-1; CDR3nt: TGCGCCAGCAGCCCGACTGTACAAGAGACCCAGTACTTC; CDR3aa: CASSPTVQETQYF
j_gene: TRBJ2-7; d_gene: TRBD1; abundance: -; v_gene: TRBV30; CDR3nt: TGTGCCTGGTGGGACAGCTTATCCTACGAGCAGTACTTC; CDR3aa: CAWWDSLSYEQYF
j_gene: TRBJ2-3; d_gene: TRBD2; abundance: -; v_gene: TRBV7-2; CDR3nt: TGTGCCAGCAGCCGGGACTACACAGATACGCAGTATTTT; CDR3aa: CASSRDYTDTQYF
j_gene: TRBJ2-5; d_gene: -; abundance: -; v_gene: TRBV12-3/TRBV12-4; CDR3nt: TGTGCCAGCAGTTTCCGGGTTGGAGAGACCCAGTACTTC; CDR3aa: CASSFRVGETQYF
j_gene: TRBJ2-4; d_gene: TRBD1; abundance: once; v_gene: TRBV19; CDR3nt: TGTGCCACCAGGGACAGGGGAAAAAACATTCAGTACTTC; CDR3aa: CATRDRGKNIQYF
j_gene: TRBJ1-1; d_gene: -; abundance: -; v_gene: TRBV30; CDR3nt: TGTGCCTGGACCGTAGACACGAACACTGAAGCTTTCTTT; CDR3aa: CAWTVDTNTEAFF
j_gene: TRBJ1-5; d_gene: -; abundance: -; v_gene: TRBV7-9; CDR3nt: TGTGCCAGCAGCTTATCTAATCAGCCCCAGCATTTT; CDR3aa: CASSLSNQPQHF
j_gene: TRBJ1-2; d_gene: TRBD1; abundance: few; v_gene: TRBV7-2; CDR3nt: TGTGCCAGCAGCTTTTTAGGACAGGGATACACCTTC; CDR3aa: CASSFLGQGYTF
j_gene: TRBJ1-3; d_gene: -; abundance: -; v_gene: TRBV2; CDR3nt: TGTGCCAGCAGCGGTTCCCCTGGAAACACCATATATTTT; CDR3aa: CASSGSPGNTIYF
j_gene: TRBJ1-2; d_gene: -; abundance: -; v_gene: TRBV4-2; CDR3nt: TGTGCCAGCAGCCAAGTAACCTCAACCGACAGAACCTATGGCTACACCTTC; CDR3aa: CASSQVTSTDRTYGYTF
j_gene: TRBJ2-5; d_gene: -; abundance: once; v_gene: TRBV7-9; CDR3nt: TGTGCCAGCAGCTTAGCAGTTAGGGCGGGGGCCCGGGGCCAAGAGACCCAGTACTTC; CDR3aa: CASSLAVRAGARGQETQYF
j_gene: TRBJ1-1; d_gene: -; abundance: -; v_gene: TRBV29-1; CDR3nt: TGCAGCGTTGAAGTGCTAACCATGAACACTGAAGCTTTCTTT; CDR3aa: CSVEVLTMNTEAFF
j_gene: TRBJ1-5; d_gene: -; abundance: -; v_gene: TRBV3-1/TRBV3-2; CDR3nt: TGTGCCAGCAGCCTCCGGGGCAATCAGCCCCAGCATTTT; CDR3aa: CASSLRGNQPQHF
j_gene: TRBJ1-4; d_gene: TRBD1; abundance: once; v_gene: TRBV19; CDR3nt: TGTGCCAGTAGTCTTCAGTTAGAGGGGGCCCGTGAAAAACTGTTTTTT; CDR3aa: CASSLQLEGAREKLFF
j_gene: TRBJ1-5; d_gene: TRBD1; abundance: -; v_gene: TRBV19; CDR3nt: TGTGCCACCGGTGCGGGCGGGACAGGGTTATTTCAGCCCCAGCATTTT; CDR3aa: CATGAGGTGLFQPQHF
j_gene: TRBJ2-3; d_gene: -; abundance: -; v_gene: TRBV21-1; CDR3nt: TGTGCCAGCAGCTTACCGCTACGATGGGCCGCAGATACGCAGTATTTT; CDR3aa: CASSLPLRWAADTQYF
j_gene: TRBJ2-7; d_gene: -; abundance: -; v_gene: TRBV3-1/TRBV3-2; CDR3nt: TGTGCCAGCAGCCAGTGGGGCTCACCCTACGAGCAGTACTTC; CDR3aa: CASSQWGSPYEQYF
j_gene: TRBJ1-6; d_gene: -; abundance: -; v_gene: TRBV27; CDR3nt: TGTGCCAGCAGTTTATTAGGGGGGGATTCACCCCTCCACTTT; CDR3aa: CASSLLGGDSPLHF
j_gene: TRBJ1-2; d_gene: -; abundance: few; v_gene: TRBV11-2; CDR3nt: TGTGCCAGCAGCTCCCTTTCAGGGCGATCAACTAACTATGGCTACACCTTC; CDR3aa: CASSSLSGRSTNYGYTF
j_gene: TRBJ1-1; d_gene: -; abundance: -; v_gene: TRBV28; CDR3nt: TGTGCCAGCAGCAGTCGCGGGGCGATAGCTTTCTTT; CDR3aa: CASSSRGAIAFF
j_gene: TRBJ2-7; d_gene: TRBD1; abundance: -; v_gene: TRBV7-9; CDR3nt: TGTGCCAGCAGCTCCGGGACAGGGTACTACGAGCAGTACTTC; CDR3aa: CASSSGTGYYEQYF
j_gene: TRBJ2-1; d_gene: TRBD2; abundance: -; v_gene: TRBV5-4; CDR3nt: TGTGCCAGCAGCTCGGGGGGGGGAACACTGTACTACAATGAGCAGTTCTTC; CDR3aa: CASSSGGGTLYYNEQFF
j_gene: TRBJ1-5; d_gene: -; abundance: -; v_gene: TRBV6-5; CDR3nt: TGTGCCAGCAGCCCCAGGGACTCCGGCAATCAGCCCCAGCATTTT; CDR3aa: CASSPRDSGNQPQHF
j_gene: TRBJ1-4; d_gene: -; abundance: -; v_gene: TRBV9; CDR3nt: TGTGCCAGCAGCGTACACAACGGGGAAAAACTGTTTTTT; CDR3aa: CASSVHNGEKLFF
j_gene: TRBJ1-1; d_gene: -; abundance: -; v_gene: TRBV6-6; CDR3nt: TGTGCCAGCATTCAGCAGGGTCTAACTGAAGCTTTCTTT; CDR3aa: CASIQQGLTEAFF
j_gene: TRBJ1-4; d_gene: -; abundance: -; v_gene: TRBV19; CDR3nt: TGTGCCAGTAGTCCAGGGGAGGGGTCAACTAATGAAAAACTGTTTTTT; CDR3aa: CASSPGEGSTNEKLFF
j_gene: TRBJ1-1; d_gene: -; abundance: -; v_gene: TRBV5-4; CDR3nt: TGTGCCAGCAGCTCCGGGGTCGGGAACACTGAAGCTTTCTTT; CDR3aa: CASSSGVGNTEAFF